The T cell receptor beta chain under discussion was sequenced for a study of blood T cell repertoires in COVID-19. V gave up 5 bases and J gave up 3 bases, with 7 bases separating them. The germline V gene has CDR1 KGHDR and CDR2 SFDVKD. This CDR3 spans 12 amino acids. Profiled with immunoSEQ multiplex PCR; TCRdb holds only in-frame clones, not every one. The repertoire holds around 210,000 clones, with roughly 80% as singletons. Sequencing was performed on peripheral blood. The chain carries TRBV24-1 and TRBJ2-7; D uncertain. The receptor comes from a woman older than 75 with COVID-19, enrolled during active disease. The CDR3 DNA reads as TGTGCCACCAGTGGAAACAACTACGAGCAGTACTTC. It codes for CATSGNNYEQYF.